Sequencing of this TCR beta chain was carried out in a study of shared clonotypes between healthy human individuals. Libraries were prepared by immunoSEQ multiplex PCR; TCRdb keeps only in-frame clonotypes and omits some of them. The sample lists some 2.1 million clones; 85% to 95% were seen once. V shed 2 bases, J shed 7 bases, and the junction held 7 bases outside the gene matches. Germline CDR1 is MDHEN and CDR2 is SYDVKM. The CDR3 runs to 14 residues. The TCR originated in a man between 18 and 35 years old in good health. The V and J genes are TRBV28 and TRBJ1-1, with 7 bases identical to TRBD1. Material: naive CD4+ T cells sorted from blood. Subset reported: CD45RA+ positively selected. This chain's CDR3 is CASSLEGARIEAFF. CDR3 DNA: TGTGCCAGCAGTTTAGAGGGGGCCAGGATTGAAGCTTTCTTT.